This T cell receptor beta chain stems from a study of response to subunit inactivated influenza vaccine. Findings and caveats of the study: With each seasonal influenza vaccination, the authors suggested, few new T cells are recruited.

The CDR3 totals 14 residues. In germline, CDR1 is DFQATT, CDR2 SNEGSKA (reference sequence). V lost 3 bases and J 7 bases, leaving 13 bases between the germline ends. TCRdb re-called the RT-PCR reads with MiXCR, one entry per CDR3 protein. Of about 780,000 distinct CDR3 sequences in the sample, under 20% were seen once. To note about this clonotype: Its antigen remains unidentified.

The rearrangement uses TRBV20-1 and TRBJ2-6; weak D call: TRBD1 (5 bases). Sequenced here: PBMCs from blood, sampled 5 days after vaccination. The TCR originated in a man aged 50-59 years who received an inactivated influenza vaccine. The CDR3, as DNA: TGCAGTGCTAGTGACAGCTCTCTCGCCAACGTCCTGACTTTC. Its protein is CSASDSSLANVLTF.